The sequence of this T cell receptor beta chain was determined in a study of response to subunit inactivated influenza vaccine. TCRdb analysed the RT-PCR reads with MiXCR anew, one entry per CDR3 protein. The sample holds hundreds of thousands of distinct CDR3 sequences, about 15% seen once. Germline V gene data show CDR1 as DFQATT and CDR2 as SNEGSKA (reference sequence). V was clipped by 6 bases and J by 10 bases; unmatched bases: 10. The CDR3 consists of 14 residues. Sequencing was performed on PBMCs from blood, taken roughly 2 weeks before vaccination. The source of this sequence is a man aged 45-65 years who received an inactivated influenza vaccine. The chain employs TRBV20-1 and TRBJ1-6; 9 bases agree with TRBD1. This chain's CDR3 is CSAKGQGTGSPLHF. CDR3 DNA sequence: TGCAGTGCCAAGGGACAGGGTACCGGATCACCCCTCCACTTT.